This TCR beta chain derives from a study of beta chain features in type 1 diabetes. Study-wide points: Moderately but significantly shorter TCRB CDR3s were found in Type 1 diabetes patients in all four CD4+ subsets.

The isolated RNA, all of it, was reverse transcribed, so expressed TCRB transcripts were what got sequenced. Generated by immunoSEQ multiplex PCR, the TCRdb table keeps only in-frame clones and is missing some. The sample shows 100,000 to 150,000 clones, 7.5% to 9.5% of them seen only once. The CDR3 runs 14 residues. Trimming left V 0 bases short and J 1 base short, with 7 bases between. Germline loops: CDR1 SGHRS, CDR2 YFSETQ. A remark on this clone: The antigen is not known.

The sequence came from a man under 40 with type 1 diabetes. The source material was central memory CD4+ T cells from blood. The V call is TRBV5-1, the J call TRBJ1-1; the D is unclear. The CDR3, as DNA: TGCGCCAGCAGCTTGGGACACCCGAACACTGAAGCTTTCTTT. Translating it yields CASSLGHPNTEAFF.